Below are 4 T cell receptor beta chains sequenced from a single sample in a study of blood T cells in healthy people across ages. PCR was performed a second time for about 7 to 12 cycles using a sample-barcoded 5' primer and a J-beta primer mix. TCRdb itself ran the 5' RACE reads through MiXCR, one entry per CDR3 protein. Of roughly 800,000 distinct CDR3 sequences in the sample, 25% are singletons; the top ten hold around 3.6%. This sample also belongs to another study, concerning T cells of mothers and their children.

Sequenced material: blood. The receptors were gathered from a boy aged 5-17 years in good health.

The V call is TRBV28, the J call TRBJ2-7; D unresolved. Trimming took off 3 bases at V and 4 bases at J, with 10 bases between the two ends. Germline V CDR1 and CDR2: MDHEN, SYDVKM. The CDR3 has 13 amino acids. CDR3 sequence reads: CASSLDRPYEQYF. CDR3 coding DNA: TGTGCCAGCAGTTTGGACCGACCGTACGAGCAGTACTTC.

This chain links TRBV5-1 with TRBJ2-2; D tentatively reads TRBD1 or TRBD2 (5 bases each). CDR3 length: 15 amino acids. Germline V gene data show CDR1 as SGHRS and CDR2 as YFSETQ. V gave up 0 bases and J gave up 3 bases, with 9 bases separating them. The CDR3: CASSLVVGDTGELFF. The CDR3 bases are TGCGCCAGCAGCTTGGTGGTGGGGGACACCGGGGAGCTGTTTTTT.

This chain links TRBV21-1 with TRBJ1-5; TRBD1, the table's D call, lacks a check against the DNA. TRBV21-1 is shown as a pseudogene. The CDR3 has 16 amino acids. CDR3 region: CASSPPDREKAQPQHF. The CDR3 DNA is TGTGCCAGCAGCCCCCCAGACAGGGAGAAGGCTCAGCCCCAGCATTTT.

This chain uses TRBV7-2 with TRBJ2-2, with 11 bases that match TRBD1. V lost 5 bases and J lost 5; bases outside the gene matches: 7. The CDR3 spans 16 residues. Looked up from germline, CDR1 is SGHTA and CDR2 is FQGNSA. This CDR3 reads CASSVGGTGGTGELFF. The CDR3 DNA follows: TGTGCCAGCAGCGTGGGTGGGACAGGGGGAACCGGGGAGCTGTTTTTT.